This T cell receptor (beta chain) stems from a study of stem cell transplantation in POMP-related autoinflammatory disease. Whole-study results and caveats: Across all analyzed T-cell subsets, patients with PRAID tended toward reduced diversity and increased clonality. In PRAID patients, the number of distinct TRB V-J gene pairings was restricted.

The assay was immunoSEQ multiplex PCR, and TCRdb's table has in-frame clones only and misses some. The top ten hold 0.6% to 0.75% of the sample, which has about 32,000 clones, around 90% seen once. PRAID combined immunodeficiency and autoinflammation. In the case of this clone: Its antigen is undetermined.

The receptor comes from a human donor with POMP-related autoinflammation and immune dysregulation (PRAID). Here the sequenced sample was CD4+ T cells from PBMCs, taken before stem cell transplantation.

The CDR3 reads CASRMAGSPSYEQYF. The CDR3 coding sequence is TGTGCCAGCAGGATGGCGGGATCACCCTCCTACGAGCAGTACTTC. The genes are TRBV27 and TRBJ2-7, with D tentatively TRBD2 (6 bases). The V gene lost 6 bases and the J gene lost 0 bases, with 15 bases spanning the gap. This CDR3 region has 15 residues. Germline V gene data show CDR1 as MNHEY and CDR2 as SMNVEV (reference sequence).